This record concerns one T cell receptor beta chain sequence. This record comes from a study of Ad26.COV2.S vaccination and SARS-CoV-2 variants. Study as a whole: Into the muscle, Ad26.COV2.S was dosed once or twice, 56 days apart.

Treatment: some 20 received Ad26.COV2.S at low or high dose, single or two shots; about 5 received placebo; per-sample allocation not given. Sampling took place 63 days after the first vaccine or placebo injection. CDR3 length: 14 residues. V was clipped by 3 bases and J by 6 bases; unmatched bases: 8. The germline CDR1 and CDR2 sequences are DFQATT and SNEGSKA (reference sequence). Clones were read by immunoSEQ multiplex PCR, and TCRdb kept only the in-frame ones, dropping some. The table has roughly 680,000 clones, 89% seen once. The receptor was derived from a person aged 18-60 years who received the Ad26.COV2.S COVID-19 vaccine or a placebo. The source was peripheral blood, collected in a trial of Ad26.COV2.S vaccine versus placebo. The chain combines TRBV20-1 with TRBJ2-7, with TRBD1 matching over 10 bases. The CDR3 loop reads CSASAGTGVTEQYF. CDR3 coding DNA: TGCAGTGCTAGTGCCGGGACAGGGGTCACCGAGCAGTACTTC.